This paragraph covers one TCR beta chain sequence. This clonotype appeared a few times. Its cognate antigen has yet to be identified. No base quality information exists; no much larger clone differs at one position. The source of the sample is a study of T cells in Graves' hyperthyroidism and ophthalmopathy (dated by TCRdb to between 2019 and 2020). For context, the study as a whole: Peripheral blood was collected at initial diagnosis, before any treatment. To identify distinguishing TCR V-J signatures, a discovery cohort of around 100 patients was used, comprising 43 with Graves' ophthalmopathy and approximately 57 with stable Graves' hyperthyroidism. Prospective prediction of ophthalmopathy was tested in an independent validation cohort consisting of some 18 hyperthyroidism patients and more than 15 patients who later progressed to ophthalmopathy. The approximately 90 discovery patients were randomly split 7:3 into training and test sets. In roughly six Graves' hyperthyroidism patients, the study also compared T-cell repertoires from thyroid tissue with T-cell repertoires from blood. Once sampling was done, hyperthyroidism patients were given methimazole at a starting dose of 30 mg daily, whereas ophthalmopathy patients were given high-dose intravenous methylprednisolone. According to the paper, TCR Vbeta CDR3 sequencing was carried out on approximately 140 peripheral blood samples, which came from fewer than 50 ophthalmopathy, 80 or so hyperthyroidism and roughly 17 progressor patients. Overall study outcomes, separate from this receptor: During validation, the model predicted progression to ophthalmopathy a median of around 6 months ahead of onset, with around 71% sensitivity and almost 75% specificity. Most expanded thyroid clonotypes (frequency above 0.001) were also found in blood, which suggests that blood repertoires may mirror thyroid immune responses. Ophthalmopathy was separated from stable hyperthyroidism by a 13 V-J signature model, with around 90% sensitivity and approximately 81% specificity obtained in cross-validation and 80%/75% obtained in testing. Sample size was not statistically predetermined, and blinding of investigators to group allocation was not performed.

The TCR beta CDR3 regions were amplified from RNA transcripts. The TCR CDR3 was subjected to a first round of RT-PCR using the HTBI primer set and the Qiagen OneStep RT-PCR kit. The libraries were constructed in a second round of multiplex PCR and then size-selected and purified. Paired-end sequencing of the libraries was performed with 100 bp reads on an Illumina HiSeq2000. The authors' pipeline ran thus. SOAPnuke was used to process the raw data, throwing out any read that contained adapters or uncalled bases, had a mean Phred below 15, or lacked an exact constant-primer or identifier match. High-quality paired reads were merged with COPE v1.2.5, and unique nucleotide sequences were defined as clonotypes. MiTCR v1.1 was used to align clonotypes to the IMGT TRBV, TRBD and TRBJ reference segments. Only V-J combinations with frequency above 0.0001, covering 99% to 99.2% of repertoires, were analysed. The TCS score was defined as F50 (clonal expansion) divided by E x V (chaos), with BLOSUM62-based TCRdist calculated between CDR3 peptides within each V-J. Welch's t-statistics and random forest reduced 500 to 550 V-J features to 10 to 15, which were used in a naive Bayes classifier (R e1071). In-frame beta chains were kept once TCRdb had trimmed the public reads at Q25 with fastp and called clones with MiXCR. One record per CDR3 amino acid sequence lists the most common genes and DNA. The V and J calls follow TCRdb's processing rather than the paper's. Recorded for this sample are hundreds of thousands of distinct CDR3 sequences; approximately 20% of them occurred a single time. In total, the top ten clones hold 47% of the sample.

The junction shows trimming of 6 bases on V and 5 bases on J, and the gene matches do not reach 7 bases of it. Reading from cysteine to phenylalanine, the CDR3 counts 13 amino acids. Only CDR3 DNA remains: 39 bases, in frame from the first base. For CDR1 and CDR2, the germline V gene (reference sequence) lists GTSNPN and SVGIG. In the ophthalmopathy patients, disease was moderately to severely active, with a Clinical Activity Score of 3 or more, a NOSPECS grade of 4 or more, and a duration of less than 3 months. Any patient with an uncontrolled infection, another autoimmune disease, pregnancy or lactation was excluded. Diagnoses were based on clinical symptoms, serum thyroxine and TRAb, thyroid ultrasound and orbital computed tomography. PBMCs were isolated from approximately 10 ml of fresh peripheral blood by Ficoll-Paque density gradient centrifugation. Total RNA was extracted using Trizol reagent, and RNA quality was assessed on an Agilent 2100 Bioanalyzer.

The sequence joins TRBV30 to TRBJ1-5, with 7 central nucleotides matching TRBD1. Sequenced sample: blood. The source of this sequence is a man between 40 and 49 years old with Graves' ophthalmopathy. The DNA reads TGTGCCTGCCAGGACAGGTTCGATCAGCCCCAGCATTTT. Translated, it gives CACQDRFDQPQHF.